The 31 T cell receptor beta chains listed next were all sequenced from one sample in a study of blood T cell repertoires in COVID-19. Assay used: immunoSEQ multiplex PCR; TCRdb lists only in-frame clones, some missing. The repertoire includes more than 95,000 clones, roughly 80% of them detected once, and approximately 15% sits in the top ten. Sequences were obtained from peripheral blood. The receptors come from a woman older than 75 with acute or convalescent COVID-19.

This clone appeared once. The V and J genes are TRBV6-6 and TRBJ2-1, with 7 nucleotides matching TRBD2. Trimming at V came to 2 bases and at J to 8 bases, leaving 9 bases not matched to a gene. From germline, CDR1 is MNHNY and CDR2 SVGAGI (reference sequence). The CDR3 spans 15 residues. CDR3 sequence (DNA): TGTGCCAGCAGTTACAGGGCTCTTGGGGGGGATGAGCAGTTCTTC. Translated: CASSYRALGGDEQFF.

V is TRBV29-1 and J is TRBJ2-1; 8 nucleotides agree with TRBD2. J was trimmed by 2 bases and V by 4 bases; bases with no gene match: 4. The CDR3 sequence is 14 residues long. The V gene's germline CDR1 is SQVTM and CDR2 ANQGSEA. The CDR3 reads CSVARAGAYNEQFF. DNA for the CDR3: TGCAGCGTTGCACGAGCGGGGGCCTACAATGAGCAGTTCTTC.

The CDR3 reads CASSPTGGLRTDTQYF. In DNA form, the CDR3 reads TGTGCCAGCAGCCCGACAGGGGGTTTGCGCACAGATACGCAGTATTTT. The chain has TRBV3-1 (or the pseudogene TRBV3-2) and TRBJ2-3; 9 bases map to TRBD1. Germline V gene sequence: CDR1 LGHDT, CDR2 YNNKEL (reference sequence). V lost 4 bases and J lost 1; bases outside the gene matches: 6. There are 16 residues in the CDR3.

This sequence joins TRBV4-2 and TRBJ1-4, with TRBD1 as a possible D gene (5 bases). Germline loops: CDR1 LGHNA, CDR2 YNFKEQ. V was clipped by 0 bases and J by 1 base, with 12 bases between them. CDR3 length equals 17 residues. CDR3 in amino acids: CASSQDGQGQTNEKLFF. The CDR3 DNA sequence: TGTGCCAGCAGCCAAGATGGGCAGGGTCAAACTAATGAAAAACTGTTTTTT.

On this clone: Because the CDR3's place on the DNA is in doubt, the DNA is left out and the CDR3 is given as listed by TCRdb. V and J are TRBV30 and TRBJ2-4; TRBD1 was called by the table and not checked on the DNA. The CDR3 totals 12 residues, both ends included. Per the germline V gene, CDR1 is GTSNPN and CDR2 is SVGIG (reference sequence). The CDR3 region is CAWSVGQGSLYF.

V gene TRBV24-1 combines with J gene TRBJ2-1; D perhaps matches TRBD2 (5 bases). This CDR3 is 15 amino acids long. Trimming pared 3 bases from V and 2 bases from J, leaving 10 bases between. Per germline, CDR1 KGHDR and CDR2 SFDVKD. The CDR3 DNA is TGTGCCACCAGTGATCGGACTTCTGCCTACAATGAGCAGTTCTTC. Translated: CATSDRTSAYNEQFF.

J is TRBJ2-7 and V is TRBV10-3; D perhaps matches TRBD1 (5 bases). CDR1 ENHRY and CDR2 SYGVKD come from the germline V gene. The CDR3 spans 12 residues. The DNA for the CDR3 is TGTACCATCATTACAGGAAAGTACGAGCAGTACGTC. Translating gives CTIITGKYEQYV.

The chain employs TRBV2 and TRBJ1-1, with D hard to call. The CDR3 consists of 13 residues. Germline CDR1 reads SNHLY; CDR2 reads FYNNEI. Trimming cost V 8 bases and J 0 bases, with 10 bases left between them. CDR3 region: CASLREVNTEAFF. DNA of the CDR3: TGTGCCAGCCTAAGAGAGGTGAACACTGAAGCTTTCTTT.

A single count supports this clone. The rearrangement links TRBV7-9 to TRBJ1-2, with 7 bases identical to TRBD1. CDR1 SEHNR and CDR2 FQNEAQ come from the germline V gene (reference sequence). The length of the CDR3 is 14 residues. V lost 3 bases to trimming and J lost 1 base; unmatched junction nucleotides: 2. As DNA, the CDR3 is TGTGCCAGCAGCTTGGGACAGAGTAACTATGGCTACACCTTC. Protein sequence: CASSLGQSNYGYTF.

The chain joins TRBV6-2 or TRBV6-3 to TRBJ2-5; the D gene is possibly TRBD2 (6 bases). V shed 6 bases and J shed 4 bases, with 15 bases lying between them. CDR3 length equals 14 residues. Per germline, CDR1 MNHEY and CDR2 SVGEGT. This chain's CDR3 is CASSLPRGGETQYF. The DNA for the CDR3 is TGTGCCAGCAGCCTACCGCGGGGAGGAGAGACCCAGTACTTC.

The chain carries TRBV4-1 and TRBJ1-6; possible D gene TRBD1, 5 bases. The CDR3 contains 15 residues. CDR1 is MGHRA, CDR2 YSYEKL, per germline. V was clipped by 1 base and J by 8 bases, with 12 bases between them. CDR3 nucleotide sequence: TGCGCCAGCAGCCAAGGGGGCCGCCACGATTCACCCCTCCACTTT. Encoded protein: CASSQGGRHDSPLHF.

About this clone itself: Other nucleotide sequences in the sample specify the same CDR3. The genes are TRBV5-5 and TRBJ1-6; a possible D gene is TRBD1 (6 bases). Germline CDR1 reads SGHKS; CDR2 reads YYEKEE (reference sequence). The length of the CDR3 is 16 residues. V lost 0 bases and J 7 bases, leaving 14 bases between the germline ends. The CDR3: CASSLGRGGENSPLHF. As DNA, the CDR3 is TGTGCCAGCAGCTTGGGACGAGGGGGGGAGAATTCACCCCTCCACTTT.

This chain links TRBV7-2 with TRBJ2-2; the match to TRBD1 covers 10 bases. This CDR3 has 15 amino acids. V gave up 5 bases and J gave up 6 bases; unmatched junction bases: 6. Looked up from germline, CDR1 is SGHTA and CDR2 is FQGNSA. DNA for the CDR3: TGTGCCAGCAGCCGCGACAGGGGGCAGGCCGGGGAGCTGTTTTTT. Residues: CASSRDRGQAGELFF.

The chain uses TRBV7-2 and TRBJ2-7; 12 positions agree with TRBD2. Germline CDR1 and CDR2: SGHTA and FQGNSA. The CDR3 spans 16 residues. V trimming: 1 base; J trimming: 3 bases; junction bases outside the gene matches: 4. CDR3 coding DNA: TGTGCCAGCAGCTTAGTAATGACTAGCGGGAGCTACGAGCAGTACGTC. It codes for CASSLVMTSGSYEQYV.

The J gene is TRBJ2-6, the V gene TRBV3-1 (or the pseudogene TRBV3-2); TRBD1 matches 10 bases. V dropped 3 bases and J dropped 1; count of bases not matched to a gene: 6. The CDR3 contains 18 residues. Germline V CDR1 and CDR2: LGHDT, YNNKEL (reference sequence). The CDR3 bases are TGTGCCAGCAGCCAGAGGGACAGGGGACTATCTGGGGCCAACGTCCTGACTTTC. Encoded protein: CASSQRDRGLSGANVLTF.

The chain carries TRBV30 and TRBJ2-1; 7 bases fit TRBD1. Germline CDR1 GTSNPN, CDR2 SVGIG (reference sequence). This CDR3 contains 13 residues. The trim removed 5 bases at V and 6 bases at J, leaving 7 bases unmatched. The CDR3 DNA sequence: TGTGCCTGGGGTAAACAGGGGTCCAATGAGCAGTTCTTC. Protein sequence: CAWGKQGSNEQFF.

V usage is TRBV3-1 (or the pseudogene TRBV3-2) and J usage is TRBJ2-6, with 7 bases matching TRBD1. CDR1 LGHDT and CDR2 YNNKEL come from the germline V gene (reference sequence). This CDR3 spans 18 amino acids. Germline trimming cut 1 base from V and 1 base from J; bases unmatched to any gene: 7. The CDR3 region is CASSQGGQVASGANVLTF. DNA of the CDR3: TGTGCCAGCAGCCAAGGCGGACAGGTAGCTTCTGGGGCCAACGTCCTGACTTTC.

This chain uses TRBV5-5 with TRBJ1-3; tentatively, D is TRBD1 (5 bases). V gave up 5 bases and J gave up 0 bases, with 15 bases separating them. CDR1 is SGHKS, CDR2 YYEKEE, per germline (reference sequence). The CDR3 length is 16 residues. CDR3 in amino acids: CASSSRGGDSGNTIYF. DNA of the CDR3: TGTGCCAGCAGTTCCCGGGGGGGAGACTCTGGAAACACCATATATTTT.

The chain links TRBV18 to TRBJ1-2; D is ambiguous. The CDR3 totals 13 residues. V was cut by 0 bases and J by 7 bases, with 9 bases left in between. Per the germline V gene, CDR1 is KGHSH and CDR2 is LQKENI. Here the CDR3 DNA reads TGTGCCAGCTCACCACCGTTGTCCCGTGGCTACACCTTC. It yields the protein CASSPPLSRGYTF.

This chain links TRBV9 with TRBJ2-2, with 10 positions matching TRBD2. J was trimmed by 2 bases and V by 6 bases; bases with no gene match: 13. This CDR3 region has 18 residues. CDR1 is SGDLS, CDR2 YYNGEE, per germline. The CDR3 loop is CASTINPLAGVNTGELFF. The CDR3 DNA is TGTGCCAGCACAATCAACCCCCTAGCGGGAGTAAACACCGGGGAGCTGTTTTTT.

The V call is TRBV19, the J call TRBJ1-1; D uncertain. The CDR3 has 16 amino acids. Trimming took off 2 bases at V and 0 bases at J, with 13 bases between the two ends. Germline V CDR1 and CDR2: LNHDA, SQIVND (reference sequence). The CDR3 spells CASSISGASVNTEAFF. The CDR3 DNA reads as TGTGCCAGTAGTATAAGTGGAGCTTCCGTGAACACTGAAGCTTTCTTT.

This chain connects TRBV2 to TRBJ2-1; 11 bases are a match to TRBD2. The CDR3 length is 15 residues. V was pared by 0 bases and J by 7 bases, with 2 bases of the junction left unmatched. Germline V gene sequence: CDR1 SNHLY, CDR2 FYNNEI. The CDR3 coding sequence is TGTGCCAGCAGTGAAGCGGCTAGCGGGGGGAATGAGCAGTTCTTC. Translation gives CASSEAASGGNEQFF.

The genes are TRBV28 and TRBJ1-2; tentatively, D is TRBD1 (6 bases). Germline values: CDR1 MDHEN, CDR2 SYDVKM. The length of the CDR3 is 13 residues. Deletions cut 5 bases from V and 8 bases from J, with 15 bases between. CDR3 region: CASSETGFGGYTF. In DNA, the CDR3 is TGTGCCAGCAGTGAAACAGGGTTTGGGGGCTACACCTTC.

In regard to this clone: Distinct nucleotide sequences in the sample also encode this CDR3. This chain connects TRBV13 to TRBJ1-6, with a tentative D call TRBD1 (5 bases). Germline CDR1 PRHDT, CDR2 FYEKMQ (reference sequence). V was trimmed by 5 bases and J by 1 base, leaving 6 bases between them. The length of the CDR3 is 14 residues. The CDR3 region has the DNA TGTGCCAGCAGCCCAGGGTCCTATAATTCACCCCTCCACTTT. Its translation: CASSPGSYNSPLHF. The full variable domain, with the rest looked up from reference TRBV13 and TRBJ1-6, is AAGVIQSPRHLIKEKRETATLKCYPIPRHDTVYWYQQGPGQDPQFLISFYEKMQSDKGSIPDRFSAQQFSDYHSELNMSSLELGDSALYFCASSPGSYNSPLHFGNGTRLTVT.

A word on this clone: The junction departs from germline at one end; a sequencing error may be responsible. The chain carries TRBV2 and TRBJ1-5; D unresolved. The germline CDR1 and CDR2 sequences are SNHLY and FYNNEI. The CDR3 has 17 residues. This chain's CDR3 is CATSLGNRGLANQPQHF. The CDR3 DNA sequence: TGTGCCACCAGTTTGGGGAATCGGGGTTTAGCCAATCAGCCCCAGCATTTT.

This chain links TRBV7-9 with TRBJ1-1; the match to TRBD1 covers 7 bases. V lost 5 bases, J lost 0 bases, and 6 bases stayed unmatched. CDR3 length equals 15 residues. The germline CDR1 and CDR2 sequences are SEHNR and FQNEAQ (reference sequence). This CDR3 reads CASSLGGTVNTEAFF. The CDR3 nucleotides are TGTGCCAGCAGCCTAGGAGGGACAGTGAACACTGAAGCTTTCTTT. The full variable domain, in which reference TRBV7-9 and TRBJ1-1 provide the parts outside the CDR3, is DTGVSQNPRHKITKRGQNVTFRCDPISEHNRLYWYRQTLGQGPEFLTYFQNEAQLEKSRLLSDRFSAERPKGSFSTLEIQRTEQGDSAMYLCASSLGGTVNTEAFFGQGTRLTVV.

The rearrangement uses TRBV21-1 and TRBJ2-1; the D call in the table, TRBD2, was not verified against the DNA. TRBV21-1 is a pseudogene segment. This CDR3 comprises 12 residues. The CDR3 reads CASRLAGKEQFF. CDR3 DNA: TGTGCCAGCCGCTTAGCGGGAAAGGAACAGTTCTTC.

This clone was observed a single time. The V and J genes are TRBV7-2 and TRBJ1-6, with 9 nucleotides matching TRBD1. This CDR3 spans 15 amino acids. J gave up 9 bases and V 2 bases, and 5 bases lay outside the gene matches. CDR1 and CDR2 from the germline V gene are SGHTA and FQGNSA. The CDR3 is CASSLLGQGSSPLHF. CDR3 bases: TGTGCCAGCAGCTTACTGGGACAGGGCAGTTCACCCCTCCACTTT.

DNA of the CDR3: TGTGCCAGTAGGACCCCCGGCGCAATCAGAGGTGAAAAACTGTTTTTT. It codes for CASRTPGAIRGEKLFF. The chain combines TRBV19 with TRBJ1-4; D unclear. Germline CDR1 and CDR2: LNHDA and SQIVND (reference sequence). CDR3 size: 16 residues. Between the trimmed V and J ends, which lost 6 bases and 7 bases, there was a span of 21 bases.

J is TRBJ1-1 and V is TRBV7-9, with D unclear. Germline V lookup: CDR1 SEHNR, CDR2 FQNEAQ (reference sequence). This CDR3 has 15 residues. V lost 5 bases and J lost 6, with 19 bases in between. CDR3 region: CASSRNVHKRAEAFF. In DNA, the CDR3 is TGTGCCAGCAGCCGGAATGTGCACAAGAGGGCTGAAGCTTTCTTT. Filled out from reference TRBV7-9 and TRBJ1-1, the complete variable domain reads DTGVSQNPRHKITKRGQNVTFRCDPISEHNRLYWYRQTLGQGPEFLTYFQNEAQLEKSRLLSDRFSAERPKGSFSTLEIQRTEQGDSAMYLCASSRNVHKRAEAFFGQGTRLTVV.

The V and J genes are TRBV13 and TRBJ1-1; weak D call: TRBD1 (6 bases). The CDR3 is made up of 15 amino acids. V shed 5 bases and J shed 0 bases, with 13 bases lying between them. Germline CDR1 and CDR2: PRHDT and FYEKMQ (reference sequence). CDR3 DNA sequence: TGTGCCAGCAGCCTAGAGGGGGGGTTGAACACTGAAGCTTTCTTT. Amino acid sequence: CASSLEGGLNTEAFF. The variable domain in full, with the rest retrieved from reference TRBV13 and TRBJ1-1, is AAGVIQSPRHLIKEKRETATLKCYPIPRHDTVYWYQQGPGQDPQFLISFYEKMQSDKGSIPDRFSAQQFSDYHSELNMSSLELGDSALYFCASSLEGGLNTEAFFGQGTRLTVV.